Presented here are 20 T cell receptor beta chains from one specimen sequenced in a study of OX40 agonist ivuxolimab in advanced cancers. Here immunoSEQ multiplex PCR was the method, and the copy in TCRdb shows in-frame clones only, minus some. The sample contains around 100,000 clones, roughly 90% of which appear only once. Material: CD4+ or CD8+ T cells sorted from blood, obtained in a trial of the OX40 agonist ivuxolimab. The receptors come from an adult with an advanced solid tumor such as melanoma, head and neck, liver or kidney cancer.

This clone was observed a single time. The V gene is TRBV9, the J gene TRBJ2-5, with a possible D match to TRBD2 (6 bases). The V gene lost 0 bases and the J gene lost 5 bases, with 14 bases spanning the gap. Germline V gives CDR1 SGDLS, CDR2 YYNGEE. CDR3 size: 15 residues. CDR3 region: CASSVAAGRVETQYF. The CDR3 coding sequence is TGTGCCAGCAGCGTAGCTGCGGGGCGGGTTGAGACCCAGTACTTC. Full variable domain (rest looked up from reference TRBV9 and TRBJ2-5): DSGVTQTPKHLITATGQRVTLRCSPRSGDLSVYWYQQSLDQGLQFLIQYYNGEERAKGNILERFSAQQFPDLHSELNLSSLELGDSALYFCASSVAAGRVETQYFGPGTRLLVL.

About this clone: One end of the junction fails to match germline, which may point to a read error. V gene TRBV4-1 combines with J gene TRBJ2-2; tentatively, D is TRBD1 (6 bases). The CDR3 length is 12 residues. Germline CDR1 is MGHRA and CDR2 is YSYEKL. The CDR3 coding sequence is TGCGCCAGCAGTCAACCCCCGGGACACGGAAATTTT. It translates to CASSQPPGHGNF.

The chain uses TRBV27 and TRBJ2-7; D remains ambiguous. Germline-derived CDR1 and CDR2 are MNHEY and SMNVEV (reference sequence). This CDR3 contains 15 residues. Trimming took 3 bases from V and 3 from J, leaving 15 bases between them. The CDR3 coding sequence is TGTGCCAGCAGTTTCCTCGGCAGTTACCGCTACGAGCAGTACTTC. Translated, it gives CASSFLGSYRYEQYF.

CDR3 sequence (DNA): TGTGCCAGCATCCCTCGTACAGGGTCTAATTCACCCCTCCACTTT. Translating gives CASIPRTGSNSPLHF. The chain couples TRBV6-5 to TRBJ1-6; D perhaps matches TRBD1 (6 bases). The CDR3 is 15 residues long. Germline CDR1 MNHEY, CDR2 SVGAGI. The V and J ends lost 7 bases and 6 bases respectively, with 16 bases between them.

V and J are TRBV6-1 and TRBJ2-7; 7 nucleotides align to TRBD1. The V gene end was trimmed by 8 bases and the J gene end by 6 bases; junction bases not matched to a gene: 10. The germline V gene encodes CDR1 MNHNS and CDR2 SASEGT. The CDR3 runs 13 residues. In nucleotides, the CDR3 is TGTGCCAGCGGGACAGTTGGGGTCTCCGAGCAGTACTTC. As protein: CASGTVGVSEQYF.

The chain is built from TRBV5-1 and TRBJ2-6; the D gene is possibly TRBD1 (5 bases). Trimming stripped 0 bases from V and 4 bases from J, with 14 bases between. The length of the CDR3 is 17 residues. Germline V gives CDR1 SGHRS, CDR2 YFSETQ. The CDR3 spells CASSLGQWPSGANVLTF. The CDR3 nucleotides are TGCGCCAGCAGCTTGGGACAGTGGCCATCGGGGGCCAACGTCCTGACTTTC.

This sequence joins TRBV9 and TRBJ2-1; tentatively, D is TRBD2 (5 bases). Between the trimmed V and J ends, which lost 4 bases and 4 bases, there was a span of 9 bases. Germline CDR1 SGDLS, CDR2 YYNGEE. The CDR3 spans 13 residues. CDR3 sequence reads: CASSRERYNEQFF. The CDR3 nucleotides are TGTGCCAGCAGCAGGGAGCGGTACAATGAGCAGTTCTTC.

The rearrangement joins TRBV7-2 to TRBJ1-6, with D tentatively TRBD1 (6 bases). V was clipped by 5 bases and J by 9 bases, with 23 bases between them. The CDR3 extends over 17 amino acids. The V gene's germline CDR1 is SGHTA and CDR2 FQGNSA. The CDR3 coding sequence is TGTGCCAGCAGCCGCGCAGAGGGGGGACGGTGGGGTTCACCCCTCCACTTT. As protein: CASSRAEGGRWGSPLHF.

The chain joins TRBV5-1 to TRBJ1-5, with 10 bases that match TRBD1. This CDR3 contains 13 residues. V was clipped by 7 bases and J by 7 bases; unmatched bases: 5. Germline V gene lookup returns CDR1 SGHRS and CDR2 YFSETQ. CDR3 coding DNA: TGCGCCAGCTCCGGGGACAGGGGCCAGCCCCAGCATTTT. Its protein is CASSGDRGQPQHF.

V gene TRBV4-1 combines with J gene TRBJ1-6; D gene unclear. The length of the CDR3 is 13 residues. Trimming left V 4 bases short and J 1 base short, with 2 bases between. Germline V lookup: CDR1 MGHRA, CDR2 YSYEKL. CDR3 in DNA: TGCGCCAGCAGCCCGTCCTATAATTCACCCCTCCACTTT. It encodes CASSPSYNSPLHF.

The rearrangement uses TRBV7-6 and TRBJ2-2, with D hard to call. Trimming stripped 5 bases from V and 6 bases from J, with 13 bases between. CDR1 and CDR2 (germline): SGHVS, FNYEAQ. The CDR3 is 14 amino acids. The CDR3 coding sequence is TGTGCCAGCAGCGTCTTCGTTTCCCCCGGGGAGCTGTTTTTT. It codes for CASSVFVSPGELFF.

This clone was seen once. This chain links TRBV30 with TRBJ1-5; 8 positions agree with TRBD1. J gave up 0 bases and V 2 bases, and 6 bases lay outside the gene matches. The CDR3 sequence is 16 residues long. Looked up from germline, CDR1 is GTSNPN and CDR2 is SVGIG (reference sequence). The CDR3 DNA is TGTGCCTGGAGTAAATGGACAGGGTTTAGCAATCAGCCCCAGCATTTT. This codes for CAWSKWTGFSNQPQHF.

V usage is TRBV6-1 and J usage is TRBJ1-5, with 7 bases matching TRBD1. CDR3 size: 14 residues. The V gene end was trimmed by 6 bases and the J gene end by 2 bases; junction bases not matched to a gene: 4. Germline V gene sequence: CDR1 MNHNS, CDR2 SASEGT. The CDR3 is CASSLGQGNQPQHF. In DNA, the CDR3 is TGTGCCAGCAGCTTAGGACAGGGCAATCAGCCCCAGCATTTT.

This chain links TRBV7-9 with TRBJ1-5; a possible D gene is TRBD1 (5 bases). Per the germline V gene, CDR1 is SEHNR and CDR2 is FQNEAQ (reference sequence). V dropped 3 bases and J dropped 5 bases, with 5 bases sitting between them. CDR3 length: 12 residues. This CDR3 reads CASSFRDQPQHF. CDR3 sequence (DNA): TGTGCCAGCAGCTTCAGGGATCAGCCCCAGCATTTT.

This chain uses TRBV5-4 with TRBJ1-6; TRBD1 might be the D (5 bases). V dropped 5 bases and J dropped 0 bases, with 12 bases sitting between them. Germline V gene data show CDR1 as SGHNT and CDR2 as YYREEE (reference sequence). The CDR3 is made up of 16 amino acids. The CDR3 loop is CASRIWGSSYNSPLHF. CDR3 coding DNA: TGTGCCAGCAGGATATGGGGGAGCTCCTATAATTCACCCCTCCACTTT.

V is TRBV5-4 and J is TRBJ2-2, with 8 nucleotides matching TRBD2. The CDR3 is 17 amino acids. From germline, CDR1 is SGHNT and CDR2 YYREEE (reference sequence). V lost 4 bases to trimming and J lost 5 bases; unmatched junction nucleotides: 13. CDR3 sequence: CASSPDQRGRRTGELFF. CDR3 nucleotide sequence: TGTGCCAGCAGCCCAGATCAGCGGGGGAGGAGGACCGGGGAGCTGTTTTTT.

There are a few counts of this clone. The J gene is TRBJ1-5, the V gene TRBV30; perhaps TRBD1 as D (5 bases). CDR1 and CDR2 from the germline V gene are GTSNPN and SVGIG (reference sequence). This CDR3 has 13 amino acids. V was shortened by 1 base and J by 4 bases, with 8 bases between the two germline ends. In nucleotides, the CDR3 is TGTGCCTGGAGTGGAGGGGTTAATCAGCCCCAGCATTTT. Its translation is CAWSGGVNQPQHF.

This chain connects TRBV15 to TRBJ2-1; 7 bases are a match to TRBD2. V lost 5 bases, J lost 7 bases, and 8 bases stayed unmatched. This CDR3 spans 14 amino acids. CDR1 is LNHNV, CDR2 YYDKDF, per germline (reference sequence). The CDR3 protein is CATSLEPGGNEQFF. The CDR3 DNA is TGTGCCACCAGCCTCGAACCGGGGGGTAATGAGCAGTTCTTC.

The V and J genes are TRBV11-1 and TRBJ2-2, with no clear D. The CDR3 contains 13 residues. V dropped 1 base and J dropped 6 bases, with 6 bases sitting between them. Germline V CDR1 and CDR2: SGHAT, FQDESV (reference sequence). CDR3 amino acids: CASSLEGSGELFF. DNA for the CDR3: TGTGCCAGCAGCTTAGAAGGATCCGGGGAGCTGTTTTTT.

The chain employs TRBV21-1 and TRBJ1-3. TRBV21-1 is annotated as a pseudogene. The CDR3 loop spans 17 amino acids. The CDR3 region has the DNA TGTGCCAGCAGCAATGAGGGACGGGAGAACTCTGGAAACACCATATATTTT. Protein product: CASSNEGRENSGNTIYF.